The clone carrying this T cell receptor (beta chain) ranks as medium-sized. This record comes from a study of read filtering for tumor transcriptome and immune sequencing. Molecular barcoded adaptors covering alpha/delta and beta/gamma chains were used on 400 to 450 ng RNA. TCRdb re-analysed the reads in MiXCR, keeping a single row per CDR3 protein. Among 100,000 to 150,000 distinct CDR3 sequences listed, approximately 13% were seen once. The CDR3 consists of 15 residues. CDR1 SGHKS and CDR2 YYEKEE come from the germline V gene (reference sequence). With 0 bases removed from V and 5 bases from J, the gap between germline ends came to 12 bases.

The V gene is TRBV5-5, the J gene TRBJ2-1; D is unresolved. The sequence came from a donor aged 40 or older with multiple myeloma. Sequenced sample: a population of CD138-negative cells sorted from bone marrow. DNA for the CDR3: TGTGCCAGCAGCTTGGATTGGGTGCTGGACAATGAGCAGTTCTTC. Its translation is CASSLDWVLDNEQFF.